This T cell receptor (beta chain) was profiled in a study of a mutant IDH1 vaccine in newly diagnosed glioma. Study-wide background: Commencement of vaccination occurred 4-6 weeks following radiotherapy alone, or concurrently with temozolomide cycles. Those enrolled had earlier been treated with radiotherapy, temozolomide, or both, mostly both. The study, taken as a whole, reports: The authors found pseudoprogression apparently unrelated to changes in top peripheral T cell clonotypes.

Details on this clone: Its specificity is unknown.

Time point in this sample: week 5, during vaccination. In the vaccine, a single dose held 300 ug of the mutant IDH1 20-mer peptide, along with topical imiquimod. Sequencing was performed with immunoSEQ multiplex PCR; in TCRdb, only in-frame clones are kept and a portion is missing. The table has 30,000 to 45,000 clones, 75% to 85% seen once. CDR1 is SGHTS and CDR2 is YDEGEE in the germline V gene. V was pared by 3 bases and J by 8 bases, with 9 bases of the junction left unmatched. CDR3 length equals 15 residues. The chain is built from TRBV5-8 and TRBJ1-2, with 11 bases lining up with TRBD1. The clonotype originates from a man aged 35 to 55 with glioma. The sequences come from PBMCs, collected from a glioma patient whose treatment included an IDH1 peptide vaccine. This CDR3 reads CASSSRTGGAKGYTF. In nucleotides, the CDR3 is TGTGCCAGCAGCTCTCGGACAGGGGGCGCGAAAGGCTACACCTTC.